These T cell receptor beta chains were read from a single sample in a study of vaccination effects on CD4 cells after COVID-19. Antigens for these TCRs are unknown. The protocol was immunoSEQ multiplex PCR, while the TCRdb copy is restricted to in-frame clones and leaves out a portion. Of about 54,000 clones listed, roughly 80% were seen once; the top ten hold roughly 2.2%. Sequencing used CD4+ T cells from PBMCs cultured with HCoV-229E spike peptides, obtained before COVID-19 vaccination. These receptors were taken from a human donor who received a COVID-19 vaccine. CDR3s include the opening cysteine and the closing phenylalanine or tryptophan. Each record gives: CDR3 DNA, CDR3 protein, D gene, V gene, clone size, CDR3 length, J gene. A D gene is named only where the DNA matches it firmly. A row's size may be missing; if present it is once, few, many or a size class.

cdr3_nt: TGTGCCAGTAGACCCGGGACAGGGGCCGACTATGGCTACACCTTC; cdr3_aa: CASRPGTGADYGYTF; d_call: TRBD1; v_call: TRBV19; clone_size: -; cdr3_length: 15; j_call: TRBJ1-2
cdr3_nt: TGTGCCAGTAGCACAGGAAGGACAGGGGGCTATAATTCACCCCTCCACTTT; cdr3_aa: CASSTGRTGGYNSPLHF; d_call: TRBD1; v_call: TRBV19; clone_size: -; cdr3_length: 17; j_call: TRBJ1-6
cdr3_nt: TGTGCCTGGAGTTCAGGGGTGGGATCCTACAATGAGCAGTTCTTC; cdr3_aa: CAWSSGVGSYNEQFF; d_call: -; v_call: TRBV30; clone_size: -; cdr3_length: 15; j_call: TRBJ2-1
cdr3_nt: TGCGCCAGCAGATACGACATAGGGAATGAAAAACTGTTTTTT; cdr3_aa: CASRYDIGNEKLFF; d_call: -; v_call: TRBV5-1; clone_size: -; cdr3_length: 14; j_call: TRBJ1-4
cdr3_nt: TGTGCCAGCAGCCCCTATCTGAACACTGAAGCTTTCTTT; cdr3_aa: CASSPYLNTEAFF; d_call: -; v_call: TRBV3-1/TRBV3-2; clone_size: -; cdr3_length: 13; j_call: TRBJ1-1
cdr3_nt: TGTGCCAGCAGCTTACGGCGAAGTGAAAAACTGTTTTTT; cdr3_aa: CASSLRRSEKLFF; d_call: -; v_call: TRBV11-2; clone_size: -; cdr3_length: 13; j_call: TRBJ1-4
cdr3_nt: TGTGCCAGCAGTCAGGGTAAAGAAAACATTCAGTACTTC; cdr3_aa: CASSQGKENIQYF; d_call: -; v_call: TRBV2; clone_size: -; cdr3_length: 13; j_call: TRBJ2-4
cdr3_nt: TGCGCCAGCAGCTTTAAAGGGAACACTGAAGCTTTCTTT; cdr3_aa: CASSFKGNTEAFF; d_call: -; v_call: TRBV5-1; clone_size: -; cdr3_length: 13; j_call: TRBJ1-1
cdr3_nt: TGTGCCACCAGTGATCCTGGGGGCCGATACAATGAGCAGTTCTTC; cdr3_aa: CATSDPGGRYNEQFF; d_call: -; v_call: TRBV24-1; clone_size: once; cdr3_length: 15; j_call: TRBJ2-1
cdr3_nt: TGCGCCAGCAGCCAAGATATCGCTCACAGGGGAGGTGGCTACACCTTC; cdr3_aa: CASSQDIAHRGGGYTF; d_call: TRBD1; v_call: TRBV4-1; clone_size: -; cdr3_length: 16; j_call: TRBJ1-2
cdr3_nt: TGTGCCAGCAGGCGAACCACAGGGCCTACTGGAAACACCATATATTTT; cdr3_aa: CASRRTTGPTGNTIYF; d_call: -; v_call: TRBV27; clone_size: -; cdr3_length: 16; j_call: TRBJ1-3
cdr3_nt: TGTGCCAGTAGTATCGGCGGTCCCCTGGATACGCAGTATTTT; cdr3_aa: CASSIGGPLDTQYF; d_call: -; v_call: TRBV19; clone_size: -; cdr3_length: 14; j_call: TRBJ2-3
cdr3_nt: TGTGCCAGCAGCCCCCCCGGGACAGGGAACACTGAAGCTTTCTTT; cdr3_aa: CASSPPGTGNTEAFF; d_call: -; v_call: TRBV21-1; clone_size: -; cdr3_length: 15; j_call: TRBJ1-1
cdr3_nt: TGTGCCAGCAGCTTAACAGGGGAGAACACTGAAGCTTTCTTT; cdr3_aa: CASSLTGENTEAFF; d_call: TRBD1; v_call: TRBV6-6; clone_size: once; cdr3_length: 14; j_call: TRBJ1-1
cdr3_nt: TGCGCCAGCAGCTTGGCCTTAGGGCGAGAGACCCAGTACTTC; cdr3_aa: CASSLALGRETQYF; d_call: -; v_call: TRBV5-1; clone_size: -; cdr3_length: 14; j_call: TRBJ2-5
cdr3_nt: TGCGCCAGCAGCCATCCGGGGCAGGGGGCGGGTGGCTACACCTTC; cdr3_aa: CASSHPGQGAGGYTF; d_call: TRBD1; v_call: TRBV4-3; clone_size: many; cdr3_length: 15; j_call: TRBJ1-2
cdr3_nt: TGTGCCACCAGTGATTCCACCCGGGGGGGGCTCGGGTACAATGAGCAGTTCTTC; cdr3_aa: CATSDSTRGGLGYNEQFF; d_call: TRBD2; v_call: TRBV24-1; clone_size: -; cdr3_length: 18; j_call: TRBJ2-1
cdr3_nt: TGTGCCAGCAGCCTCCAAGCGGGGGGTAACACCGGGGAGCTGTTTTTT; cdr3_aa: CASSLQAGGNTGELFF; d_call: TRBD2; v_call: TRBV7-2; clone_size: -; cdr3_length: 16; j_call: TRBJ2-2
cdr3_nt: TGTGCCAGCAGGGTTAGCGGGGGGCGGGACAATGAGCAGTTCTTC; cdr3_aa: CASRVSGGRDNEQFF; d_call: TRBD2; v_call: TRBV6-7; clone_size: -; cdr3_length: 15; j_call: TRBJ2-1
cdr3_nt: TGTGCTAGTGGTTTGGCTGACCGGGACAGGGTTCCCCGTGAAGCTTTCTTT; cdr3_aa: CASGLADRDRVPREAFF; d_call: TRBD1; v_call: TRBV12-5; clone_size: -; cdr3_length: 17; j_call: TRBJ1-1
cdr3_nt: TGTGCCAGCAGCCCGACCAGCTACAATGAGCAGTTCTTC; cdr3_aa: CASSPTSYNEQFF; d_call: -; v_call: TRBV11-2; clone_size: -; cdr3_length: 13; j_call: TRBJ2-1
cdr3_nt: TGCGCCAGCAGTGAGTCGGTCAGGGGCCAGAATGGCTACACCTTC; cdr3_aa: CASSESVRGQNGYTF; d_call: -; v_call: TRBV10-1; clone_size: few; cdr3_length: 15; j_call: TRBJ1-2
cdr3_nt: TGTGCCAGCAGTGACTTAGACAGGGGGAACACCGGGGAGCTGTTTTTT; cdr3_aa: CASSDLDRGNTGELFF; d_call: TRBD1; v_call: TRBV6-4; clone_size: -; cdr3_length: 16; j_call: TRBJ2-2
cdr3_nt: TGCGCCAGCAGCTTTTCGAACTATGGCTACACCTTC; cdr3_aa: CASSFSNYGYTF; d_call: -; v_call: TRBV5-1; clone_size: few; cdr3_length: 12; j_call: TRBJ1-2
cdr3_nt: TGTGCTAGTGGCTCACAGGGGATGGGCAATCAGCCCCAGCATTTT; cdr3_aa: CASGSQGMGNQPQHF; d_call: TRBD1; v_call: TRBV12-5; clone_size: few; cdr3_length: 15; j_call: TRBJ1-5
cdr3_nt: TGCGCCAGCAGCTTGGCCCCGGCGGTTCGGGAGGAGACCCAGTACTTC; cdr3_aa: CASSLAPAVREETQYF; d_call: -; v_call: TRBV5-1; clone_size: -; cdr3_length: 16; j_call: TRBJ2-5
cdr3_nt: TGCGCCAGCAGCCAGGGACAGGCGGAAGAGACCCAGTACTTC; cdr3_aa: CASSQGQAEETQYF; d_call: TRBD1; v_call: TRBV5-1; clone_size: once; cdr3_length: 14; j_call: TRBJ2-5
cdr3_nt: TGTGCCAGCTCACCAGAGCAAAACACTGAAGCTTTCTTT; cdr3_aa: CASSPEQNTEAFF; d_call: -; v_call: TRBV18; clone_size: -; cdr3_length: 13; j_call: TRBJ1-1
cdr3_nt: TGTGCCAGCAGTTCCCCCGGGACAGGGGGCATCGGGGAGCTGTTTTTT; cdr3_aa: CASSSPGTGGIGELFF; d_call: TRBD1; v_call: TRBV2; clone_size: -; cdr3_length: 16; j_call: TRBJ2-2
cdr3_nt: TGTGCCAGCGGGCTTTTCGAGGCCCAGTACTTC; cdr3_aa: CASGLFEAQYF; d_call: -; v_call: TRBV2; clone_size: -; cdr3_length: 11; j_call: TRBJ2-5
cdr3_nt: TGTGCCAGCAGCTTAACGGGACAGGGAGAGACCCAGTACTTC; cdr3_aa: CASSLTGQGETQYF; d_call: TRBD1; v_call: TRBV7-3; clone_size: -; cdr3_length: 14; j_call: TRBJ2-5
cdr3_nt: TGCGCCAGCAGCCAAGATCCAGGGCCAGATACGCAGTATTTT; cdr3_aa: CASSQDPGPDTQYF; d_call: -; v_call: TRBV4-3; clone_size: -; cdr3_length: 14; j_call: TRBJ2-3
cdr3_nt: TGTGCCAGCAGCAGACTAGCGGGGGGCCCCGGTTATAATGAGCAGTTCTTC; cdr3_aa: CASSRLAGGPGYNEQFF; d_call: TRBD2; v_call: TRBV5-4; clone_size: -; cdr3_length: 17; j_call: TRBJ2-1
cdr3_nt: TGTGCCAGCAGGAGAGGGGGCACTGAAGCTTTCTTT; cdr3_aa: CASRRGGTEAFF; d_call: -; v_call: TRBV28; clone_size: once; cdr3_length: 12; j_call: TRBJ1-1
cdr3_nt: TGTGCCAGCAGCGCGGACAGGAGGGATGAGCAGTTCTTC; cdr3_aa: CASSADRRDEQFF; d_call: -; v_call: TRBV7-8; clone_size: -; cdr3_length: 13; j_call: TRBJ2-1
cdr3_nt: TGTGCCAGCAGCCGGGGGTCGGTCTTAGCCAAAAACATTCAGTACTTC; cdr3_aa: CASSRGSVLAKNIQYF; d_call: -; v_call: TRBV5-8; clone_size: -; cdr3_length: 16; j_call: TRBJ2-4
cdr3_nt: TGTGCCAGCAGCTTACTCACAGGGGAACAGCCCCAGCATTTT; cdr3_aa: CASSLLTGEQPQHF; d_call: TRBD1; v_call: TRBV7-8; clone_size: -; cdr3_length: 14; j_call: TRBJ1-5
cdr3_nt: TGTGCCAGCAAACCTGGCACACTCTATACGCAGTATTTT; cdr3_aa: CASKPGTLYTQYF; d_call: -; v_call: TRBV6-6; clone_size: -; cdr3_length: 13; j_call: TRBJ2-3
cdr3_nt: TGTGCCAGCAGCTTGGGCGGGGGGACCTACAATGAGCAGTTCTTC; cdr3_aa: CASSLGGGTYNEQFF; d_call: TRBD2; v_call: TRBV5-4; clone_size: once; cdr3_length: 15; j_call: TRBJ2-1
cdr3_nt: TGTGCCAGCAGCCGGGAAGGGACAGGGTATGGCTACACCTTC; cdr3_aa: CASSREGTGYGYTF; d_call: TRBD1; v_call: TRBV6-5; clone_size: few; cdr3_length: 14; j_call: TRBJ1-2
cdr3_nt: TGTGCCTGGAGTGTGCTGGGGGTGAGAGAGACCCAGTACTTC; cdr3_aa: CAWSVLGVRETQYF; d_call: -; v_call: TRBV30; clone_size: -; cdr3_length: 14; j_call: TRBJ2-5
cdr3_nt: TGCGCCAGCAGCCAGGACAGTTATGGATCGGCCAAAAACATTCAGTACTTC; cdr3_aa: CASSQDSYGSAKNIQYF; d_call: -; v_call: TRBV4-3; clone_size: -; cdr3_length: 17; j_call: TRBJ2-4
cdr3_nt: TGTGCCAGCAGTGTAGAACAGGGCGCACTCGGGACTGAAGCTTTCTTT; cdr3_aa: CASSVEQGALGTEAFF; d_call: -; v_call: TRBV2; clone_size: -; cdr3_length: 16; j_call: TRBJ1-1
cdr3_nt: TGTGCCAGCAGCTCCACAGGGGTCGGCACCGGGGAGCTGTTTTTT; cdr3_aa: CASSSTGVGTGELFF; d_call: TRBD1; v_call: TRBV5-6; clone_size: -; cdr3_length: 15; j_call: TRBJ2-2
cdr3_nt: TGTGCCAGCTCACCACGCAAAACAGGCACAGATACGCAGTATTTT; cdr3_aa: CASSPRKTGTDTQYF; d_call: -; v_call: TRBV18; clone_size: -; cdr3_length: 15; j_call: TRBJ2-3
cdr3_nt: TGCGCCAGCAGCTTGGCCGGCCTAGCAGTGGAGACCCAGTACTTC; cdr3_aa: CASSLAGLAVETQYF; d_call: -; v_call: TRBV5-1; clone_size: once; cdr3_length: 15; j_call: TRBJ2-5
cdr3_nt: TGTGCCAGTAGCATGGCACCCAGGGGGCGCAACAATGAGCAGTTCTTC; cdr3_aa: CASSMAPRGRNNEQFF; d_call: TRBD1; v_call: TRBV19; clone_size: -; cdr3_length: 16; j_call: TRBJ2-1
cdr3_nt: TGTGCCAGTAGTACGACTAGCGGGGGGTACAATGAGCAGTTCTTC; cdr3_aa: CASSTTSGGYNEQFF; d_call: TRBD2; v_call: TRBV19; clone_size: -; cdr3_length: 15; j_call: TRBJ2-1
cdr3_nt: TGTGCCAGTAGGGGGAACACTGAAGCTTTCTTT; cdr3_aa: CASRGNTEAFF; d_call: -; v_call: TRBV28; clone_size: -; cdr3_length: 11; j_call: TRBJ1-1
cdr3_nt: TGTGCCAGCAGCTTCCGGCCGGGACTAGCGGGGGCGGGCCTAGATACGCAGTATTTT; cdr3_aa: CASSFRPGLAGAGLDTQYF; d_call: TRBD2; v_call: TRBV5-6; clone_size: -; cdr3_length: 19; j_call: TRBJ2-3